The entry that follows covers one T cell receptor beta chain sequence. The antigen is undetermined. TCRdb recomputed calls from the 5' RACE reads with MiXCR, one row per CDR3 protein. There are under 600,000 distinct CDR3 sequences in the sample; about 20% occur only once, and roughly 8.3% lies in the top ten. This entry belongs to a study of T-cell memory formation after mild COVID-19. Study results and caveats: Shrinking CD4+ clones resided mostly in CM and EM, and CD8+ ones in EMRA. The SARS-CoV-2 specificity of second-wave clones reaching peak at day 37 remained unverified. The study detected some responding clones in pre-infection memory, suggesting cross-reactive memory joined. A balance of CD4 and CD8 characterized clones contracting day 15 to 85, whereas later expanders leaned CD4+.

The clonotype was recovered from an adult woman who had mild COVID-19 (a few samples of this study predate the infection). Cell type and time point are not known. The sample taken for sequencing was PBMCs or a T cell subset sorted from them (not recorded which).

CDR3 region: CASSFRQVGETQYF. The CDR3 DNA is TGTGCCAGCAGCTTCAGGCAGGTGGGGGAGACCCAGTACTTC. The genes are TRBV5-6 and TRBJ2-5; D unclear. Germline lookup yields CDR1 SGHDT and CDR2 YYEEEE. Trimming took off 2 bases at V and 5 bases at J, with 13 bases between the two ends. The CDR3 sequence is 14 residues long.